Sequencing of this TCR beta chain was carried out in a study of blood T cell repertoires in COVID-19. Clones were sequenced by immunoSEQ multiplex PCR, and TCRdb holds only the in-frame ones, with some missing. The data show some 240,000 clones, 65% to 90% seen once. The sequence derives from a woman in her 70s with COVID-19, enrolled during active disease. Material for sequencing was peripheral blood.

CDR3 residues: CASSRGQSSYNSPLHF. DNA of the CDR3: TGCGCCAGCAGCAGGGGACAGAGCTCCTATAATTCACCCCTCCACTTT. J is TRBJ1-6 and V is TRBV4-1, with 7 bases fitting TRBD1. Germline V gene lookup returns CDR1 MGHRA and CDR2 YSYEKL. CDR3 length equals 16 residues. Germline trimming cut 5 bases from V and 0 bases from J; bases unmatched to any gene: 4.